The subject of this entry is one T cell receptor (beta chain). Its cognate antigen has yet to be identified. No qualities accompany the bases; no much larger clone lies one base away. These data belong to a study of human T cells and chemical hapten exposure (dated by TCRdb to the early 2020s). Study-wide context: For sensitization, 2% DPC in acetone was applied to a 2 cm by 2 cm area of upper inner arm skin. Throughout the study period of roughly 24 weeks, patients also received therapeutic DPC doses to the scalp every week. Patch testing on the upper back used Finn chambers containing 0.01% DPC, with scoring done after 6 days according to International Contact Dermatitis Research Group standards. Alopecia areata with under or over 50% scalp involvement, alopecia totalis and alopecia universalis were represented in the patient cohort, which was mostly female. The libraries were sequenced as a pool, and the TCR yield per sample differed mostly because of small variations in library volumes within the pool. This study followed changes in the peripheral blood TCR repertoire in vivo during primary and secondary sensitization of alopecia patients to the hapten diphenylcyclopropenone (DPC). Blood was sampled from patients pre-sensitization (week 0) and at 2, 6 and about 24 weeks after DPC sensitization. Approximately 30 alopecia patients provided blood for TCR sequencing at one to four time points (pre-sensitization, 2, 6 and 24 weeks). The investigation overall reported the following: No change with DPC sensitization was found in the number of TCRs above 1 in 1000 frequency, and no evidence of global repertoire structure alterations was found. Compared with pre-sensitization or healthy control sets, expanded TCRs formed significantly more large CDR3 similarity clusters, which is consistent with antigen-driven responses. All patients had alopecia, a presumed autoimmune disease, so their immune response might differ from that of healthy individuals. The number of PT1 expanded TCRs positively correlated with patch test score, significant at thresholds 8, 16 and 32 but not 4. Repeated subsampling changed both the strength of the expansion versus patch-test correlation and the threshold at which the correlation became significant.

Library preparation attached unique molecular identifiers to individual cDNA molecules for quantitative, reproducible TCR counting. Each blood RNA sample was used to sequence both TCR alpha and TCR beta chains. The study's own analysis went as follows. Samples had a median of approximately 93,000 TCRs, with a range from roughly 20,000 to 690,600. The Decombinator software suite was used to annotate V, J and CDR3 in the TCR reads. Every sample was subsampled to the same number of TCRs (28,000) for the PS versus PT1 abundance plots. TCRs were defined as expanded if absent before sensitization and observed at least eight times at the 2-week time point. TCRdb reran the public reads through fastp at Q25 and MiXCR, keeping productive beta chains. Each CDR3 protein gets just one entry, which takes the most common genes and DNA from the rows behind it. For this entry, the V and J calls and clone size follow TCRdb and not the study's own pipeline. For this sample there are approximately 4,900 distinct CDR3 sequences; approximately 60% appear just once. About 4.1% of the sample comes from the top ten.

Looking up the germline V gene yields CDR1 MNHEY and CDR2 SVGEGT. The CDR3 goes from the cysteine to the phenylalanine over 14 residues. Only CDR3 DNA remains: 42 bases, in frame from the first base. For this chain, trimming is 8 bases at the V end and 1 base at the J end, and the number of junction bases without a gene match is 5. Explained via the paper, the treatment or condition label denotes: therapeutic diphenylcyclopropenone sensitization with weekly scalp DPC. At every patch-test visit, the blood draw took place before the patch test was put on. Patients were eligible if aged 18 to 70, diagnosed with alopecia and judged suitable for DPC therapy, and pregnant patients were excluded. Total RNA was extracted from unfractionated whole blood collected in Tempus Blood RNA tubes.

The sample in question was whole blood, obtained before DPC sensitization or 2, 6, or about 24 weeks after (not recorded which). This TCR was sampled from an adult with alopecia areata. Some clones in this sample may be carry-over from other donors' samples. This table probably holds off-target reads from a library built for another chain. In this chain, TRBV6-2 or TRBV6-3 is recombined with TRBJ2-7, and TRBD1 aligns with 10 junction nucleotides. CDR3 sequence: CASARTGGSYEQYF. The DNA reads TGTGCCAGCGCCCGGACAGGGGGATCCTACGAGCAGTACTTC.